This record covers a single T cell receptor (beta chain). No antigen is known for it. This specimen comes from a study of blood T cells in healthy people across ages. Findings and caveats of the study: Researchers said unsorted PBMCs prevented a conclusive naive versus antigen-experienced comparison.

Through a sample-barcoded 5' primer and a J-beta primer mix, a second PCR was run for roughly 7 to 11 cycles. TCRdb reprocessed the 5' RACE reads via MiXCR and lists one record per CDR3 protein. The sample includes around 1,000,000 distinct CDR3 sequences, less than 25% of them seen just once. Germline V gene lookup returns CDR1 SGHRS and CDR2 YFSETQ. The J segment lost 6 bases and the V segment lost 2 bases, leaving 12 bases of the junction unmatched. The CDR3 is 17 residues long. This sample was shared with a second study, whose subject was T cells of mothers and their children.

The genes are TRBV5-1 and TRBJ1-2, with 11 nucleotides matching TRBD1. Specimen: blood. The receptor comes from a girl aged 2 to 10 in good health. CDR3 bases: TGCGCCAGCAGCTTCTCCGGGACAGGGGGGTTTGGAGATGGCTACACCTTC. It encodes CASSFSGTGGFGDGYTF.